This T cell receptor beta chain was captured by sequencing in a study of a mutant IDH1 vaccine in newly diagnosed glioma. For the study at large: Treated patients showed a male proportion of approximately 62%, a female proportion of 37.5%, and a mean age of 40.4 years.

CDR1 and CDR2 from the germline V gene are SGHDN and FVKESK. The CDR3 has 17 residues. V lost 4 bases to trimming and J lost 3 bases, with 21 bases between them. Method: immunoSEQ multiplex PCR; TCRdb's copy keeps in-frame clones and lacks some. The sample lists tens of thousands of clones; 74% were seen once. Specified time point: week 35, safety follow-up. Topical imiquimod was applied with each vaccine dose, which held 300 ug of mutant IDH1 20-mer peptide. Turning to this clone: No antigen is known for it.

This chain joins TRBV14 and TRBJ1-2; D gene unclear. The sample consisted of PBMCs, taken from a glioma patient whose treatment included an IDH1 peptide vaccine. This clonotype originated in a man aged 50 to 60 with glioma. CDR3 in DNA: TGTGCCAGCAGCCTTGGGTGGTCTCGGCCGAGGGACTATGGCTACACCTTC. Protein product: CASSLGWSRPRDYGYTF.